The sample holds many counts of the clone carrying this TCR beta chain. Its antigen is unknown. Regarding time point: sample taken at primary tumor resection. The authors sequenced whole RNA from tumor, nontumor lung or frozen PBMC without sorting. The sample originates from a study of spatial heterogeneity in lung cancer. The study, taken as a whole, reports: Blood carried ubiquitous expanded tumor TCRs more at resection than follow-up.

The germline gives CDR1 SEHNR, CDR2 FQNEAQ (reference sequence). The germline V and J ends were trimmed by 6 bases and 5 bases, with 13 bases remaining between them. This CDR3 region has 14 residues. TCRdb re-analysed the 5' RACE reads in MiXCR, keeping a single row per CDR3 protein. The repertoire includes tens of thousands of distinct CDR3 sequences, less than 15% of them detected once, and more than 40% sits in the top ten. The genes are TRBV7-9 and TRBJ1-4; D possibly corresponds to TRBD1 (5 bases). The sequenced sample was PBMCs, obtained at surgery. The sequence was obtained from a male donor with early-stage non-small cell lung cancer. CDR3: CASSHSQANEKLFF. CDR3 coding DNA: TGTGCCAGCAGTCACTCACAGGCGAATGAAAAACTGTTTTTT.